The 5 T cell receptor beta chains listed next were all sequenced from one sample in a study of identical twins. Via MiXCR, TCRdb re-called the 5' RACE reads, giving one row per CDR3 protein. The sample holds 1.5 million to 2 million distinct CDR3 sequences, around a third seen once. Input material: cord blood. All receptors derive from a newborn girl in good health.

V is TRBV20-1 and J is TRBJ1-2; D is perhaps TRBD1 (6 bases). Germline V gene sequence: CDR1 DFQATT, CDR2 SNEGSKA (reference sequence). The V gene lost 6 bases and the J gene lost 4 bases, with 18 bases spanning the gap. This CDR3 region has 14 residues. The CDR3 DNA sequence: TGCAGTGCCCTCCCGTTGACAGGCCGCTATGGCTACACCTTC. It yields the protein CSALPLTGRYGYTF.

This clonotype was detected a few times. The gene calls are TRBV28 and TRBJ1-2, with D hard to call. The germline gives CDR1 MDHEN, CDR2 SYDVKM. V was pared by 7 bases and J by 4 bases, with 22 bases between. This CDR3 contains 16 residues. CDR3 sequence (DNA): TGTGCCAGCACCCTTGTAGGGCCGGATAGGCGCTATGGCTACACCTTC. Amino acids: CASTLVGPDRRYGYTF.

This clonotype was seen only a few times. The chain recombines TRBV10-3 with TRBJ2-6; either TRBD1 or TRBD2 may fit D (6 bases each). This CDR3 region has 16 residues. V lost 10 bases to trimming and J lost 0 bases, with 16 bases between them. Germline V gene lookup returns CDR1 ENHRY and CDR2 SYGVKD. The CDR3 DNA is TGTGCCACGAGAGGGGGGCCCCACTCTGGGGCCAACGTCCTGACTTTC. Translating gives CATRGGPHSGANVLTF.

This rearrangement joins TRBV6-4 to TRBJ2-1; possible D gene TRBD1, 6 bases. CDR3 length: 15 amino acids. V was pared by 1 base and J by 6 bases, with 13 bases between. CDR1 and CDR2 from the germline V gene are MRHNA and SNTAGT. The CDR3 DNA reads TGTGCCAGCAGTGACTTTGCAGGGGTTGGCAATGAGCAGTTCTTC. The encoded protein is CASSDFAGVGNEQFF.

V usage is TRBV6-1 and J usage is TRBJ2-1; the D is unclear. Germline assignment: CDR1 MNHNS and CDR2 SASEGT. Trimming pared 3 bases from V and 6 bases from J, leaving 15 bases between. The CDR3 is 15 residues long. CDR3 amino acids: CASSESSTRFNEQFF. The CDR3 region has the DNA TGTGCCAGCAGTGAGTCCTCGACCCGATTCAATGAGCAGTTCTTC.